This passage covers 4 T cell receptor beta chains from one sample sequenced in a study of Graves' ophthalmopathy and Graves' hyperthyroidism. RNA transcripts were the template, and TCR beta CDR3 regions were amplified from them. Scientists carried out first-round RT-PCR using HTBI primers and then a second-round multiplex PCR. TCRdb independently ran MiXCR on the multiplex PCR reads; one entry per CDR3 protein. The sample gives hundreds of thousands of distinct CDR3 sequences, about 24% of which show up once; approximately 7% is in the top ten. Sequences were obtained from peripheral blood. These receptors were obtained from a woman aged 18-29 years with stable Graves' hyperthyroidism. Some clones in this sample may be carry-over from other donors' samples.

In DNA form, the CDR3 reads TGTGCCAGCAGTTTATTGCCCAAGGCAGGAGGCTACACCTTC. Translation gives CASSLLPKAGGYTF. The chain couples TRBV28 to TRBJ1-2; D is undetermined. Trimming shortened V by 1 base and J by 8 bases, and 14 bases separated the two germline ends. The length of the CDR3 is 14 residues. CDR1 and CDR2 (germline): MDHEN, SYDVKM.

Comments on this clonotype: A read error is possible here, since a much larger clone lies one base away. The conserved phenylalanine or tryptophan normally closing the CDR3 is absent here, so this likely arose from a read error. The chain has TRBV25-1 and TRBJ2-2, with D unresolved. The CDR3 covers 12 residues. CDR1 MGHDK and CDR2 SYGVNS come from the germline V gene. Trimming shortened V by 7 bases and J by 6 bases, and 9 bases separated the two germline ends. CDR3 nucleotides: TGTGCCAGCACAAAGGGATCCGGGGAGCTGTTTTTG. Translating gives CASTKGSGELFL.

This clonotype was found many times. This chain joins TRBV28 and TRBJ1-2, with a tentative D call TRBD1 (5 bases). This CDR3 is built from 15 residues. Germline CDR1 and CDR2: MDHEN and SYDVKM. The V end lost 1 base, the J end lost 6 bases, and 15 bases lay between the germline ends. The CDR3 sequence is CASSLFGAGSDGYTF. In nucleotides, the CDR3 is TGTGCCAGCAGTTTATTTGGGGCAGGGTCGGATGGCTACACCTTC.

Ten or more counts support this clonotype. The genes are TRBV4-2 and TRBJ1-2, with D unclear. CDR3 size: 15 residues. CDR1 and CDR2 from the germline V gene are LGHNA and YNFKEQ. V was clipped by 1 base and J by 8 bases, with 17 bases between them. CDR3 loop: CASSQGPLGSSGYTF. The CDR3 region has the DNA TGTGCCAGCAGCCAAGGACCCCTCGGCTCCAGCGGCTACACCTTC.